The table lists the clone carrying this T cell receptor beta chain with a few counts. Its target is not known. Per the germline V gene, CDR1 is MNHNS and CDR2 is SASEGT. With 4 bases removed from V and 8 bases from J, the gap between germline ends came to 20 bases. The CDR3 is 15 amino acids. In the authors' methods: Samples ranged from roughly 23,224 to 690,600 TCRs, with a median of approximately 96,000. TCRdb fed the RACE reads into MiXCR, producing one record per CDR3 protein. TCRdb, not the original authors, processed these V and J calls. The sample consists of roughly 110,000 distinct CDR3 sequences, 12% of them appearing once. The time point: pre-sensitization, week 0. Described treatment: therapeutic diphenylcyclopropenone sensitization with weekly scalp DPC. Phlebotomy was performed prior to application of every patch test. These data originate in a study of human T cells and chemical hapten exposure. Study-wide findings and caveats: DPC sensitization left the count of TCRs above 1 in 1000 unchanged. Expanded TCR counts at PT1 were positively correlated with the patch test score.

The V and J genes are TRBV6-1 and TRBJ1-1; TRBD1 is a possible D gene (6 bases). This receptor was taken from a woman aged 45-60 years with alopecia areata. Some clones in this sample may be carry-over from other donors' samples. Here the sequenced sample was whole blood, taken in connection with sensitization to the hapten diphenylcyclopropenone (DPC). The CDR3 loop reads CASSAGRGGQLEAFF. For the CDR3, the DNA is TGTGCCAGCAGTGCCGGGCGGGGTGGACAGCTGGAAGCTTTCTTT.